What follows are 17 T cell receptor beta chains derived from one specimen sequenced in a study of shared clonotypes between healthy human individuals (TCRdb year 2020). Libraries were constructed by the immunoSEQ multiplex PCR assay. This is the immuneACCESS table as TCRdb keeps it, with only in-frame sequences that have V and J called. A part of the clones is gone; compared with another copy, unresolved V genes explain less than half, and the rest is unexplained. The table for this sample lists roughly 1,000,000 clones; 70% to 80% of them were counted only once. The top ten hold around 0.6% of the sample. Material: memory CD4+ T cells from PBMCs. The sample's cell subset or site label, decoded: CD45RA-negative fraction. The receptors shown here come from a man aged 18 to 35 in good health. Some clones in this sample may be carry-over from other donors' samples.

The chain links TRBV6-1 to TRBJ1-2, with D perhaps TRBD1 (6 bases). Germline-derived CDR1 and CDR2 are MNHNS and SASEGT. The CDR3 sequence is 12 residues long. Trimming removed 11 bases from V and 8 bases from J, with 18 bases in between. This CDR3 is CAVQGTVSGYTF. CDR3 bases: TGTGCCGTACAGGGTACGGTGAGCGGCTACACCTTC.

The chain combines TRBV29-1 with TRBJ2-2, with a tentative D call TRBD2 (5 bases). Germline values: CDR1 SQVTM, CDR2 ANQGSEA. Trimming cost V 2 bases and J 0 bases, with 10 bases left between them. This CDR3 is 15 amino acids long. The CDR3 DNA follows: TGCAGCGTTGAATTCGGGGATCCGAACACCGGGGAGCTGTTTTTT. Translation gives CSVEFGDPNTGELFF.

The rearrangement uses TRBV11-2 and TRBJ2-1, with D maybe TRBD2 (6 bases). V dropped 3 bases and J dropped 0 bases, with 9 bases sitting between them. This CDR3 has 15 amino acids. CDR1 is SGHAT, CDR2 FQNNGV, per germline. The CDR3, as DNA: TGTGCCAGCAGCTTTACCGGGAGCTCCTACAATGAGCAGTTCTTC. This gives the protein CASSFTGSSYNEQFF.

On this clone: Distinct nucleotide sequences in the sample also encode this CDR3. The chain has TRBV28 and TRBJ1-2; the D is unclear. The V end lost 5 bases, the J end lost 2 bases, and 6 bases lay between the germline ends. The CDR3 loop spans 12 amino acids. The germline CDR1 and CDR2 sequences are MDHEN and SYDVKM. The CDR3 region has the DNA TGTGCCAGCAGTCTCCTGAACTATGGCTACACCTTC. Translation: CASSLLNYGYTF.

The chain couples TRBV28 to TRBJ1-3; 8 nucleotides match TRBD1. The CDR3 spans 16 residues. The J segment lost 4 bases and the V segment lost 3 bases, leaving 8 bases of the junction unmatched. Germline CDR1 reads MDHEN; CDR2 reads SYDVKM. CDR3 protein: CASSFWQGANGNTIYF. CDR3 nucleotides: TGTGCCAGCAGTTTCTGGCAGGGGGCGAACGGAAACACCATATATTTT.

The chain links TRBV5-6 to TRBJ1-2, with TRBD1 matching 8 bases. V dropped 4 bases and J dropped 3; count of bases not matched to a gene: 5. CDR1 and CDR2 (germline): SGHDT, YYEEEE. The CDR3 loop spans 14 amino acids. The CDR3 here is CASSPSTGDYGYTF. In DNA, the CDR3 is TGTGCCAGCAGCCCCTCGACAGGGGACTATGGCTACACCTTC. Drawing the rest from reference TRBV5-6 and TRBJ1-2, the complete variable domain is DAGVTQSPTHLIKTRGQQVTLRCSPKSGHDTVSWYQQALGQGPQFIFQYYEEEERQRGNFPDRFSGHQFPNYSSELNVNALLLGDSALYLCASSPSTGDYGYTFGSGTRLTVV.

V usage is TRBV15 and J usage is TRBJ2-1, with D possibly matching TRBD2 (6 bases). The CDR3 length is 15 residues. From germline, CDR1 is LNHNV and CDR2 YYDKDF (reference sequence). Trimming removed 5 bases at V and 4 bases at J, with 15 bases between. The CDR3 loop is CATSLTGAGYNEQFF. DNA for the CDR3: TGTGCCACCAGCCTCACCGGAGCGGGTTACAATGAGCAGTTCTTC. Based on the CDR3 plus reference TRBV15 and TRBJ2-1, the full variable domain is DAMVIQNPRYQVTQFGKPVTLSCSQTLNHNVMYWYQQKSSQAPKLLFHYYDKDFNNEADTPDNFQSRRPNTSFCFLDIRSPGLGDTAMYLCATSLTGAGYNEQFFGPGTRLTVL.

The chain joins TRBV2 to TRBJ1-4; D gene uncertain. V gave up 4 bases and J gave up 8 bases, with 5 bases separating them. Per germline, CDR1 SNHLY and CDR2 FYNNEI. This CDR3 contains 11 residues. The CDR3 loop is CASSGEEKLFF. CDR3 bases: TGTGCCAGCAGTGGGGAAGAAAAACTGTTTTTT.

J is TRBJ2-1 and V is TRBV7-9; 11 bases map to TRBD1. V lost 5 bases to trimming and J lost 4 bases; unmatched junction nucleotides: 10. In germline, CDR1 is SEHNR, CDR2 FQNEAQ (reference sequence). CDR3 length: 17 amino acids. In DNA form, the CDR3 reads TGTGCCAGCAGCCCGAGGGGGACAGGGGGAACATACAATGAGCAGTTCTTC. Translation gives CASSPRGTGGTYNEQFF.

The genes are TRBV9 and TRBJ2-7, with D tentatively TRBD2 (6 bases). The V end was cut by 2 bases, the J end by 5 bases, with 11 bases between. Germline V CDR1 and CDR2: SGDLS, YYNGEE. CDR3 size: 13 residues. CDR3 in DNA: TGTGCCAGCAGCGTCTGGGAGCGGGACGAGCAGTACTTC. Protein: CASSVWERDEQYF.

The J gene is TRBJ1-3, the V gene TRBV19; D gene ambiguous. Germline lookup yields CDR1 LNHDA and CDR2 SQIVND (reference sequence). The V end was cut by 9 bases, the J end by 4 bases, with 7 bases between. The CDR3 contains 11 residues. The CDR3 sequence: CASQTGNTIYF. The DNA for the CDR3 is TGTGCCAGCCAAACAGGAAACACCATATATTTT.

V is TRBV28 and J is TRBJ2-3; the match to TRBD2 covers 9 bases. Trimming removed 5 bases from V and 2 bases from J; junction bases left unmatched: 8. The CDR3 length is 16 residues. Germline lookup yields CDR1 MDHEN and CDR2 SYDVKM. CDR3 amino acids: CASSGTTSGYTDTQYF. In nucleotides, the CDR3 is TGTGCCAGCAGTGGCACGACTAGCGGCTACACAGATACGCAGTATTTT. Drawing the rest from reference TRBV28 and TRBJ2-3, the complete variable domain is DVKVTQSSRYLVKRTGEKVFLECVQDMDHENMFWYRQDPGLGLRLIYFSYDVKMKEKGDIPEGYSVSREKKERFSLILESASTNQTSMYLCASSGTTSGYTDTQYFGPGTRLTVL.

This clone was found a few times. The chain carries TRBV7-2 and TRBJ2-5; D gene uncertain. V was cut by 5 bases and J by 4 bases, with 11 bases left in between. CDR1 is SGHTA, CDR2 FQGNSA, per germline. The CDR3 sequence is 13 residues long. The CDR3: CASSQTWGETQYF. CDR3 in DNA: TGTGCCAGCAGCCAGACGTGGGGAGAGACCCAGTACTTC.

The chain joins TRBV11-3 to TRBJ2-1, with unresolved D. This CDR3 contains 13 residues. The germline V and J ends were trimmed by 1 base and 9 bases, with 10 bases remaining between them. Germline V lookup: CDR1 SGHNT, CDR2 YENEEA. CDR3 DNA: TGTGCCAGCAGCTTAGGGGGATCCCGTGAGCAGTTCTTC. Translating gives CASSLGGSREQFF.

This rearrangement joins TRBV10-3 to TRBJ1-1, with D tentatively TRBD1 (5 bases). Trimming left V 8 bases short and J 2 bases short, with 24 bases between. This CDR3 is 17 amino acids long. In germline, CDR1 is ENHRY, CDR2 SYGVKD. The chain's CDR3 is CAIRVGAGGGRNTEAFF. The CDR3, as DNA: TGTGCCATCCGAGTAGGTGCGGGTGGGGGACGAAACACTGAAGCTTTCTTT.

The V and J genes are TRBV5-4 and TRBJ2-7, with D possibly being TRBD1 or TRBD2 (5 bases each). CDR3 size: 16 residues. V was clipped by 0 bases and J by 2 bases, with 15 bases between them. Germline V CDR1 and CDR2: SGHNT, YYREEE (reference sequence). The CDR3 DNA reads TGTGCCAGCAGCTTGGAACCAGGTCGGGGCCCCTACGAGCAGTACTTC. Translating gives CASSLEPGRGPYEQYF.

V gene TRBV27 combines with J gene TRBJ2-7; tentatively, D is TRBD1 (5 bases). The germline V gene has CDR1 MNHEY and CDR2 SMNVEV (reference sequence). The V gene lost 6 bases and the J gene lost 5 bases, with 14 bases spanning the gap. This CDR3 region has 13 residues. CDR3: CASSRQISHEQYF. DNA of the CDR3: TGTGCCAGCAGCCGACAGATAAGCCACGAGCAGTACTTC.